This entry features one T cell receptor beta chain sequence. Produced via immunoSEQ multiplex PCR; TCRdb's table is partial and in-frame only. The sample records approximately 120,000 clones, over 75% being singletons. V lost 6 bases and J lost 7, with 22 bases in between. This CDR3 region has 16 residues. Germline loops: CDR1 MDHEN, CDR2 SYDVKM. This sample stems from a study of blood T cell repertoires in COVID-19. Overall study context: Nucleic acid was either cDNA or gDNA, and it came from T cells, B-cell-depleted T cells, or PBMCs.

The sequencing sample was made of peripheral blood. V and J are TRBV28 and TRBJ1-5; tentative D call: TRBD1 (6 bases). This TCR came from a man older than 75 with active or convalescent COVID-19. CDR3 sequence reads: CASSKYGTTGSQPQHF. In nucleotides, the CDR3 is TGTGCCAGCAGCAAATACGGAACTACAGGGAGCCAGCCCCAGCATTTT.